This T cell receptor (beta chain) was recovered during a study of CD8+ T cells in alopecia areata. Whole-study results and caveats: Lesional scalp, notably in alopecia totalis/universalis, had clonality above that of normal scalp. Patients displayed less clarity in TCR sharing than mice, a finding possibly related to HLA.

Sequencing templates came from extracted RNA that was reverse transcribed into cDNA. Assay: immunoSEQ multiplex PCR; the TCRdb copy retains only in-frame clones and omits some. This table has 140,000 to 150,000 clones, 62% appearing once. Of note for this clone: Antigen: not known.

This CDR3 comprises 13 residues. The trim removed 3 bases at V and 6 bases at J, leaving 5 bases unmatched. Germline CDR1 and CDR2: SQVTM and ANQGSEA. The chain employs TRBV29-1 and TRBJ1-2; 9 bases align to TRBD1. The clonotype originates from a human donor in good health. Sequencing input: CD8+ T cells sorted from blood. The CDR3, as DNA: TGCAGCGTTGATCCCTGGGACAGGGATGGCTACACCTTC. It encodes CSVDPWDRDGYTF.